Listed below are T cell receptor beta chains from one sample, sequenced in a study of blood T cell repertoires in COVID-19. Repertoires were generated with immunoSEQ multiplex PCR, while TCRdb's copy carries only in-frame clones and drops some. Among over 350,000 clones, roughly 89% were seen once, and the ten largest hold about 4.5%. Material for sequencing was peripheral blood. Receptors were obtained from a woman between 25 and 40 years old with acute or convalescent COVID-19. CDR3s include the opening cysteine and the closing phenylalanine or tryptophan. Fields, in order: D gene, CDR3 length, V gene, J gene, clone size, CDR3 DNA, CDR3 protein. D genes are given only for firm matches. Only some rows state a clone size, as once, few, many or a class for expanded clones.

D: TRBD1; length: 13; V: TRBV10-3; J: TRBJ1-4; size: -; DNA: TGTGCCTCAGGACAGGCAACTAATGAAAAACTGTTTTTT; CDR3: CASGQATNEKLFF
D: TRBD1; length: 17; V: TRBV3-1/TRBV3-2; J: TRBJ1-2; size: -; DNA: TGTGCCAGCAGCCAAGGCCCGGGACAGGGGCAGAGCAGTGGCTACACCTTC; CDR3: CASSQGPGQGQSSGYTF
D: -; length: 14; V: TRBV7-9; J: TRBJ2-7; size: -; DNA: TGTGCCAGCAGCTTAGTGGCAGGCTCCTACGAGCAGTACTTC; CDR3: CASSLVAGSYEQYF
D: TRBD1; length: 13; V: TRBV30; J: TRBJ2-7; size: many; DNA: TGTGCCTGTTCGACAGGGCCCTCCTACGAGCAGTACTTC; CDR3: CACSTGPSYEQYF
D: -; length: 17; V: TRBV9; J: TRBJ2-6; size: -; DNA: TGTGCCAGCAGCGTATCTTCTAGCACGGCTGGGGCCAACGTCCTGACTTTC; CDR3: CASSVSSSTAGANVLTF
D: -; length: 14; V: TRBV10-3; J: TRBJ2-5; size: few; DNA: TGTGCCGCAGGACAGAGCCTACACCAAGAGACCCAGTACTTC; CDR3: CAAGQSLHQETQYF
D: TRBD2; length: 16; V: TRBV11-3; J: TRBJ2-5; size: -; DNA: TGTGCCAGCAGCCGCCGCAGCGGGGGCCGCAAAGAGACCCAGTACTTC; CDR3: CASSRRSGGRKETQYF
D: TRBD2; length: 15; V: TRBV5-4; J: TRBJ2-7; size: -; DNA: TGTGCCAGCAGCTTGGCCACGGGGAGGGCGTACGAGCAGTACTTC; CDR3: CASSLATGRAYEQYF
D: TRBD1; length: 15; V: TRBV19; J: TRBJ2-6; size: -; DNA: TGTGCCAGTACTCCACAGGGGTCAGGGGCCAACGTCCTGACTTTC; CDR3: CASTPQGSGANVLTF
D: TRBD1; length: 14; V: TRBV7-2; J: TRBJ2-5; size: -; DNA: TGTGCCAGCAGCCCGGGACAGGGCCAAGAGACCCAGTACTTC; CDR3: CASSPGQGQETQYF
D: -; length: 16; V: TRBV4-1; J: TRBJ1-1; size: -; DNA: TGCGCCAGCAGCCGCCCGGGGGGAAGGTGGAACACTGAAGCTTTCTTT; CDR3: CASSRPGGRWNTEAFF
D: -; length: 13; V: TRBV5-4; J: TRBJ1-3; size: -; DNA: TGTGCCAGCAGCTTTGGGCCTCGAAACACCATATATTTT; CDR3: CASSFGPRNTIYF
D: TRBD2; length: 14; V: TRBV7-2; J: TRBJ2-1; size: -; DNA: TGTGCCAGCAGCCTGGGACTAGCGGGGGACGAGCAGTTCTTC; CDR3: CASSLGLAGDEQFF
D: TRBD2; length: 18; V: TRBV7-2; J: TRBJ2-1; size: -; DNA: TGTGCCAGCAGCTTAGGACTAGCGGGGGGGCCTCAAGGTAATGAGCAGTTCTTC; CDR3: CASSLGLAGGPQGNEQFF
D: TRBD1; length: 16; V: TRBV18; J: TRBJ2-4; size: -; DNA: TGTGCCAGCTCACCCCAGGGGGTTGGGGCCAAAAACATTCAGTACTTC; CDR3: CASSPQGVGAKNIQYF
D: -; length: 14; V: TRBV21-1; J: TRBJ2-2; size: -; DNA: TGTGCCAGCAGTAAGCGCAAGAACACCGGGGAGCTGTTTTTT; CDR3: CASSKRKNTGELFF
D: -; length: 16; V: TRBV6-1; J: TRBJ2-1; size: -; DNA: TGTGCCAGCAGTGAAAGGGGTGGGGTAGAAGGCGAGGAGCAGTTCTTC; CDR3: CASSERGGVEGEEQFF
D: -; length: 15; V: TRBV2; J: TRBJ1-4; size: -; DNA: TGTGCCAGCAGTGAAAATTCGGTGGCCGGGGAAAAACTGTTTTTT; CDR3: CASSENSVAGEKLFF
D: -; length: 12; V: TRBV4-2; J: TRBJ1-5; size: once; DNA: TGTGCCAGCGGGGGGAGCAATCAGCCCCAGCATTTT; CDR3: CASGGSNQPQHF
D: -; length: 13; V: TRBV7-6; J: TRBJ2-1; size: -; DNA: TGTGCCAGCAGCTTAGAACTTAACAATGAGCAGTTCTTC; CDR3: CASSLELNNEQFF
D: -; length: 15; V: TRBV6-5; J: TRBJ1-5; size: -; DNA: TGTGCCAGTGGGCTGGGGGACTATAGCAATCAGCCCCAGCATTTT; CDR3: CASGLGDYSNQPQHF
D: TRBD1; length: 14; V: TRBV5-1; J: TRBJ1-2; size: -; DNA: TGCGCCAGCAGCCGAGAAACAGGGGGCGGTGGCTACACCTTC; CDR3: CASSRETGGGGYTF
D: TRBD2; length: 15; V: TRBV6-5; J: TRBJ2-1; size: -; DNA: TGTGCCAGCAGGAAATCTAGCGGGGCCTACAATGAGCAGTTCTTC; CDR3: CASRKSSGAYNEQFF
D: -; length: 13; V: TRBV7-9; J: TRBJ2-2; size: -; DNA: TGTGCCTTGGGACACCGCTACACCGGGGAGCTGTTTTTT; CDR3: CALGHRYTGELFF
D: -; length: 15; V: TRBV11-2; J: TRBJ2-1; size: -; DNA: TGTGCCAGCTTCACAGGGTACGGGCAGTTCAATGAGCAGTTCTTC; CDR3: CASFTGYGQFNEQFF